Detailed here is one T cell receptor beta chain. Antigen specificity is unknown. Viral peptide pool expansion of antigen-specific CD4+ T cells preceded sequencing in the ViraFEST assay. Cultured cells yielded isolated CD4+ T cells after less than 11 days. Vaccine recipients had no previous SARS-CoV-2 infection; their nucleocapsid antibodies were negative. Some 2.2 million PBMC per well received approximately 9.4 IU/ml IL-2 and around 11 ug/ml peptides in culture. It was on days 3 and 7 that half the medium was replaced with IL-2 medium. This record comes from a study of vaccination effects on CD4 cells after COVID-19. The study's findings and limits: By a late point after vaccination, infection- and vaccine-induced clones had shrunk markedly through clonal contraction. Vaccine-induced clones in healthy vaccinees cross-reacted with common cold coronaviruses in only 1 of 255 cases.

Trimming cost V 1 base and J 6 bases; bases outside gene matches: 10. The germline gives CDR1 GTSNPN, CDR2 SVGIG (reference sequence). The CDR3 extends over 16 amino acids. Sequenced by immunoSEQ multiplex PCR; TCRdb stores in-frame clones only, minus some. The table has 35,000 to 50,000 clones, around 67% seen once; the top ten hold 26%. The input for sequencing was CD4+ T cells from PBMCs cultured with HCoV-OC43 spike peptides, taken before COVID-19 vaccination. The subset was: HCoV-OC43 spike overlapping peptide pool stimulation. This chain links TRBV30 with TRBJ1-2, with 11 bases fitting TRBD1. The sequence was obtained from a human donor who received a COVID-19 vaccine. The DNA of the CDR3 is TGTGCCTGGAGTGAGTTCGGGACAGGGGGATTGCATGGCTACACCTTC. Residues: CAWSEFGTGGLHGYTF.